A selection of T cell receptor beta chains follows, all from one sample in a study of human T cells and chemical hapten exposure. TCRdb reprocessed the RACE reads via MiXCR and lists one record per CDR3 protein. Among 80,000 to 95,000 distinct CDR3 sequences listed, approximately 10% were seen once. The sequencing used whole blood, collected in connection with sensitization to the hapten diphenylcyclopropenone (DPC). The receptors derive from a man aged 35 to 55 with alopecia areata. Some clones in this sample may be carry-over from other donors' samples. Both conserved end residues are part of each CDR3. A D gene is named only where the DNA matches it firmly. Where a row states a size, it is once, few, many or the class of an expanded clone; other rows omit it.

TRBV20-1	TRBJ2-7	few	TRBD2	CSASRWTSGYEQYF	TGCAGTGCTAGTCGCTGGACTAGCGGCTACGAGCAGTACTTC
TRBV18	TRBJ1-1	few	TRBD1	CASSRGTGGTEAFF	TGTGCCAGCTCACGCGGGACAGGGGGCACTGAAGCTTTCTTT
TRBV27	TRBJ2-4	.	TRBD1	CASSLRGNLAKNIQYF	TGTGCCAGCAGTCTCAGGGGGAATTTAGCCAAAAACATTCAGTACTTC
TRBV6-4	TRBJ2-3	.	TRBD2	CASSRNPSGTSTDTQYF	TGTGCCAGCAGTCGCAATCCTAGCGGGACTAGCACAGATACGCAGTATTTT
TRBV5-1	TRBJ2-1	few	.	CASSLAYNEQFF	TGCGCCAGCAGCTTGGCCTACAATGAGCAGTTCTTC
TRBV27	TRBJ2-1	few	TRBD2	CATWEGGSLEQFF	TGTGCCACCTGGGAGGGAGGGTCTTTGGAGCAGTTCTTC
TRBV6-4	TRBJ2-3	few	.	CASSDTSTDTQYF	TGTGCCAGCAGTGATACTAGCACAGATACGCAGTATTTT
TRBV3-1	TRBJ2-1	few	.	CASSPKSSGRDEQFF	TGTGCCAGCAGCCCGAAATCTTCGGGTCGAGATGAGCAGTTCTTC
TRBV7-9	TRBJ2-3	many	.	CASSLLETRDTQYF	TGTGCCAGCAGCTTACTAGAAACAAGAGATACGCAGTATTTT
TRBV6-2/TRBV6-3	TRBJ2-7	few	TRBD1	CASSEGDRGPPYEQYF	TGTGCCAGCAGCGAAGGAGACAGGGGACCCCCCTACGAGCAGTACTTC
TRBV5-1	TRBJ2-2	few	TRBD1	CASTLDRVPGELFF	TGCGCCAGCACCTTGGACAGGGTTCCCGGGGAGCTGTTTTTT
TRBV7-2	TRBJ1-2	many	TRBD1	CASSFRGTGVHYGYTF	TGTGCCAGCAGCTTCCGCGGGACAGGGGTTCACTATGGCTACACCTTC
TRBV18	TRBJ2-5	.	.	CASSRSGQTQETQYF	TGTGCCAGCTCACGTTCTGGACAGACACAAGAGACCCAGTACTTC
TRBV29-1	TRBJ2-5	.	.	CSASPGQAGLETQYF	TGCAGCGCGAGCCCCGGGCAGGCGGGTTTGGAGACCCAGTACTTC
TRBV20-1	TRBJ2-7	few	.	CSARVLRGVSYEQYF	TGCAGTGCTAGAGTGCTGAGGGGGGTTTCCTACGAGCAGTACTTC
TRBV7-2	TRBJ2-6	.	.	CASSLGLLSGANVLTF	TGTGCCAGCAGCTTGGGGCTCCTCTCTGGGGCCAACGTCCTGACTTTC
TRBV29-1	TRBJ1-1	few	.	CSVVQQGNTEAFF	TGCAGCGTTGTTCAACAGGGGAACACTGAAGCTTTCTTT
TRBV5-1	TRBJ2-7	few	.	CASSLGEAEQYF	TGCGCCAGCAGCTTGGGGGAGGCCGAGCAGTACTTC
TRBV29-1	TRBJ2-3	few	TRBD1	CSADRSLTDTQYF	TGCAGCGCGGACAGGAGTCTCACAGATACGCAGTATTTT
TRBV19	TRBJ1-1	.	TRBD1	CAITGRGPNTEAFF	TGTGCCATAACAGGGAGGGGGCCGAACACTGAAGCTTTCTTT
TRBV28	TRBJ2-7	.	.	CASTHSDGYEQYF	TGTGCCAGCACCCATTCGGACGGGTACGAGCAGTACTTC
TRBV6-2/TRBV6-3	TRBJ2-3	many	.	CASSTPRRNTDTQYF	TGTGCCAGCAGTACTCCACGGCGGAACACAGATACGCAGTATTTT
TRBV11-2	TRBJ2-5	.	.	CASSSHARPGETQYF	TGTGCCAGCAGCTCCCATGCCCGGCCGGGGGAGACCCAGTACTTC
TRBV6-2/TRBV6-3	TRBJ2-4	.	TRBD1	CASSRDSQNIQYF	TGTGCCAGCAGCCGGGACAGTCAAAACATTCAGTACTTC
TRBV7-6	TRBJ2-3	.	TRBD2	CASSLGLAQATDTQYF	TGTGCCAGCAGCCTCGGACTAGCCCAGGCTACAGATACGCAGTATTTT
TRBV4-2	TRBJ1-2	many	TRBD1	CASSQEGTGMSYGYTF	TGTGCCAGCAGCCAAGAGGGGACAGGGATGAGCTATGGCTACACCTTC
TRBV6-2/TRBV6-3	TRBJ2-5	few	.	CASSPGDRRTQYF	TGTGCCAGCAGTCCCGGGGACCGGCGGACCCAGTACTTC
TRBV21-1	TRBJ2-3	few	.	CASSKAGLAGMDTQYF	TGTGCCAGCAGCAAAGCAGGACTAGCGGGAATGGATACGCAGTATTTT
TRBV6-2/TRBV6-3	TRBJ1-1	.	.	CASWTALNTEAFF	TGTGCCAGCTGGACAGCGCTGAACACTGAAGCTTTCTTT
TRBV29-1	TRBJ2-2	few	.	CSAKGAGELFF	TGCAGCGCGAAGGGGGCCGGGGAGCTGTTTTTT
TRBV10-3	TRBJ2-6	many	TRBD1	CATQGAGANVLTF	TGTGCCACACAGGGGGCTGGGGCCAACGTCCTGACTTTC
TRBV10-3	TRBJ1-6	.	TRBD1	CAAKGDRGTSNSPLHF	TGTGCCGCCAAGGGGGACAGGGGGACCTCAAATTCACCCCTCCACTTT
TRBV6-2/TRBV6-3	TRBJ1-2	.	.	CASSMGGNYGYTF	TGTGCCAGCAGCATGGGCGGTAACTATGGCTACACCTTC
TRBV5-6	TRBJ2-3	few	TRBD2	CASSYLTSGRADTQYF	TGTGCCAGCAGCTACCTGACTAGCGGGAGGGCAGATACGCAGTATTTT
TRBV29-1	TRBJ2-5	few	.	CSVVGHMLQETQYF	TGCAGCGTTGTCGGGCACATGCTCCAAGAGACCCAGTACTTC
TRBV4-1	TRBJ2-1	few	.	CASSPNEGGYNEQFF	TGCGCCAGCAGCCCAAACGAGGGGGGATACAATGAGCAGTTCTTC
TRBV7-2	TRBJ2-2	many	.	CASSLEPPPVGELFF	TGTGCCAGCAGCTTAGAACCACCTCCAGTCGGGGAGCTGTTTTTT
TRBV27	TRBJ2-1	.	TRBD2	CASSTRTSGEQFF	TGTGCCAGCAGCACGAGGACTAGCGGGGAGCAGTTCTTC
TRBV6-6	TRBJ2-3	few	.	CASSYPLSTDTQYF	TGTGCCAGCAGTTACCCCTTAAGCACAGATACGCAGTATTTT
TRBV10-2	TRBJ2-2	few	.	CASSEASRAELFF	TGCGCCAGCAGTGAAGCATCCCGTGCCGAGCTGTTTTTT
TRBV25-1	TRBJ2-1	.	TRBD2	CASSEYLAGEEQFF	TGTGCCAGCAGTGAATATCTAGCGGGAGAGGAGCAGTTCTTC
TRBV18	TRBJ2-3	few	.	CASSPVLRSTDTQYF	TGTGCCAGCTCACCGGTCTTACGGAGCACAGATACGCAGTATTTT
TRBV7-3	TRBJ2-2	few	TRBD2	CASSPGLAGPTGELFF	TGTGCCAGCAGCCCCGGACTAGCGGGGCCAACCGGGGAGCTGTTTTTT
TRBV6-2/TRBV6-3	TRBJ2-6	few	.	CASSGGSGANVLTF	TGTGCCAGCAGTGGGGGGTCTGGGGCCAACGTCCTGACTTTC
TRBV6-5	TRBJ1-1	.	TRBD1	CASGNPPTGGRRTEAFF	TGTGCCAGCGGTAACCCCCCCACAGGGGGCAGGAGGACTGAAGCTTTCTTT
TRBV7-7	TRBJ1-4	.	.	CASSKGRNEKLFF	TGTGCTAGCAGTAAGGGGCGCAATGAAAAACTGTTTTTT
TRBV11-2	TRBJ2-1	.	TRBD2	CASSLRLAGYLPSEQFF	TGTGCCAGCAGCTTACGACTAGCGGGATACCTCCCCTCTGAGCAGTTCTTC
TRBV5-4	TRBJ2-3	.	TRBD1	CASSLEDRATDTQYF	TGTGCCAGCAGCTTGGAGGACAGGGCAACAGATACGCAGTATTTT
TRBV20-1	TRBJ1-4	many	.	CSAREIATNEKLFF	TGCAGTGCTAGAGAAATCGCAACTAATGAAAAACTGTTTTTT
TRBV27	TRBJ2-3	many	TRBD1	CASSRSRDRHTDTQYF	TGTGCCAGCAGCCGAAGCAGGGACAGACACACAGATACGCAGTATTTT
TRBV11-1	TRBJ1-1	few	.	CASSFSREGVGTEAFF	TGTGCCAGCAGCTTCTCCAGGGAGGGAGTTGGGACTGAAGCTTTCTTT
TRBV7-2	TRBJ2-1	many	.	CASSLEMGEFFSYNEQFF	TGTGCCAGCAGCTTAGAAATGGGAGAGTTCTTCTCCTACAATGAGCAGTTCTTC
TRBV29-1	TRBJ1-2	few	TRBD1	CSVEDRWGQRGYTF	TGCAGCGTTGAAGACCGGTGGGGACAGAGGGGCTACACCTTC
TRBV5-1	TRBJ2-1	many	.	CASSPGTYNEQFF	TGCGCCAGCAGCCCAGGGACCTACAATGAGCAGTTCTTC
TRBV6-1	TRBJ2-3	few	.	CASSVQQFSTDTQYF	TGTGCCAGCAGTGTTCAACAGTTTAGCACAGATACGCAGTATTTT